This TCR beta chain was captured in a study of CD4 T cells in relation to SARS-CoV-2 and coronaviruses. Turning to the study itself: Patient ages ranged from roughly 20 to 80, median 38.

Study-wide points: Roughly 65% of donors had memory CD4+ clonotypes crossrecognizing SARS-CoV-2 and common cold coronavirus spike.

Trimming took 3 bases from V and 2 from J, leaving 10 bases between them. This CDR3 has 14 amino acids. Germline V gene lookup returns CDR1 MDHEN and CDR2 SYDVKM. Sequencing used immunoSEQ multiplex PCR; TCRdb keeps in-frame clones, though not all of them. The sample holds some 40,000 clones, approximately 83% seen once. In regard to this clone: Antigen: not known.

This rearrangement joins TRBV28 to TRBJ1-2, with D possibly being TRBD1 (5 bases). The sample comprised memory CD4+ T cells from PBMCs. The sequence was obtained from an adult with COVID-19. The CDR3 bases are TGTGCCAGCAGTTTGGGAGGGGCGAACTATGGCTACACCTTC. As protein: CASSLGGANYGYTF.